This TCR beta chain was sequenced in a study of beta chain features in type 1 diabetes. Study-level findings and limits: Researchers reported that naive, central memory and Treg TCRB repertoires appeared more similar in patients than in healthy donors. There was a possibility that cDNA sequencing over-represented cells with high TCR expression. More deletions and fewer insertions at VDJ junctions were seen in type 1 diabetes patients.

Germline trimming cut 5 bases from V and 0 bases from J; bases unmatched to any gene: 8. Germline V gene sequence: CDR1 MDHEN, CDR2 SYDVKM. CDR3 length equals 18 residues. This clone was seen a handful of times. The target antigen is unknown. Cell sorting via CD45RO/CCR7/CD25/CD127/CD95/CD27 was performed to obtain CD4+ naive, central memory, regulatory and stem cell-like memory cells. Expressed TCRB transcripts were sequenced because the entire RNA isolate underwent reverse transcription. Clones were sequenced by immunoSEQ multiplex PCR, and TCRdb holds only the in-frame ones, with some missing. Here the sample spans about 350,000 clones, around 20% being singletons.

Source material: naive CD4+ T cells from blood. The clonotype originates from a woman younger than 35 in good health. The J gene is TRBJ2-1, the V gene TRBV28; 12 nucleotides agree with TRBD2. As DNA, the CDR3 is TGTGCCAGCAGTCCTTACCTAGCGGGAGGGAGCTCCTACAATGAGCAGTTCTTC. The encoded protein is CASSPYLAGGSSYNEQFF.